This TCR beta chain was captured in a study of chemoradiotherapy in HPV16-positive cancers. Study-level information: Candidate HPV-specific clones and shared TCR motifs came from two HPV16-positive patients.

Repertoires were generated with immunoSEQ multiplex PCR, while TCRdb's copy carries only in-frame clones and drops some. The data hold around 30,000 clones, with 91% observed a single time. The CDR3 contains 13 residues. V lost 5 bases, J lost 8 bases, and 12 bases lay in between. Looked up from germline, CDR1 is SEHNR and CDR2 is FQNEAQ (reference sequence). This TCR was recovered from a human donor with HPV-associated anogenital cancer. Sequencing was performed on blood, taken from a patient who underwent chemoradiotherapy. V gene TRBV7-9 combines with J gene TRBJ2-2, with D perhaps TRBD1 (6 bases). The CDR3 DNA sequence: TGTGCCAGCAGCGTACAGGGTCCGGGGGAGCTGTTTTTT. Its translation is CASSVQGPGELFF. Full variable domain (remainder filled in from reference TRBV7-9 and TRBJ2-2): DTGVSQNPRHKITKRGQNVTFRCDPISEHNRLYWYRQTLGQGPEFLTYFQNEAQLEKSRLLSDRFSAERPKGSFSTLEIQRTEQGDSAMYLCASSVQGPGELFFGEGSRLTVL.